What follows is one T cell receptor (beta chain) and its context. Its antigen is not identified. Generated by immunoSEQ multiplex PCR, the TCRdb table keeps only in-frame clones and is missing some. In the table there are fewer than 55,000 clones, roughly 90% of which are singletons. This entry is derived from a study of Tregs in tolerant kidney transplant recipients. Related graft donors supplied nonmyeloablative bone marrow transplants, and mixed chimerism was transient. Study outcomes and limitations: Tregs expanded with activated donor B cells seemed most donor-specific. No direct test of biological reproducibility was done here.

The TCR sequence derives from a human patient who received a combined kidney and bone marrow transplant. A share of the T cells may be of graft donor origin. Sequencing was performed on CD8+ T cells from blood (PBMCs), taken 12 months after the transplant.

The chain's CDR3 is CASSIQDTQYF. The CDR3 bases are TGTGCCAGTAGTATCCAAGATACGCAGTATTTT. V usage is TRBV19 and J usage is TRBJ2-3; D ambiguous. V was pared by 3 bases and J by 5 bases, with 3 bases between. Germline V gene lookup returns CDR1 LNHDA and CDR2 SQIVND (reference sequence). The CDR3 is 11 amino acids.